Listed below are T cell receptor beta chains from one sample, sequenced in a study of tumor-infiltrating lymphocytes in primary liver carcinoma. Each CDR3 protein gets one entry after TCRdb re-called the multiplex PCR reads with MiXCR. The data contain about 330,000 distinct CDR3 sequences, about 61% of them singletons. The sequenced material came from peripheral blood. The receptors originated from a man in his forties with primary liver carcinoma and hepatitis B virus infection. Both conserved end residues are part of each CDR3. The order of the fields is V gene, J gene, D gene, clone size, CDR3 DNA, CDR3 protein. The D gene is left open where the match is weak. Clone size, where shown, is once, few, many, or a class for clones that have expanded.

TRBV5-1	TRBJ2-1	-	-	TGCGCCAGCAGCTTGCTAGGGGAGAACAATGAGCAGTTCTTC	CASSLLGENNEQFF
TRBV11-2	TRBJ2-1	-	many	TGTGCCAGCAGCTCCCTGGAGGGGACCCAGTCGCTCTTC	CASSSLEGTQSLF
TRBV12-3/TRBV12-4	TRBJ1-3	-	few	TGTGCCAGCAGCGAGGGAGTTGCGGGAAACACCATATATTTT	CASSEGVAGNTIYF
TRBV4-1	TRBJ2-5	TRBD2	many	TGCGCCAGCGGGACTAGCGGGAGGAGCCAAGAGACCCAGTACTTC	CASGTSGRSQETQYF
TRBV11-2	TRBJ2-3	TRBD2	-	TGTGCCAACAGCTTAGGAGGGACTAGTGGGAGGGCAGAAGATACGCAGTATTTT	CANSLGGTSGRAEDTQYF
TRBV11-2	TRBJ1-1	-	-	TGTGCCAGCAGCTTAAACCGGGGAACTGAAGCTTTCTTT	CASSLNRGTEAFF
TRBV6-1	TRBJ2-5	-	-	TGTGCCAGCAGTCCGATAGGGGCAGAGACCCGGTACTTC	CASSPIGAETRYF
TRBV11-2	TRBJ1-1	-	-	TGTGCCAGCAGCAAAAAAGCCCGTCTGGGCTCGGGGGACGCTGAAGCTTTCTTT	CASSKKARLGSGDAEAFF
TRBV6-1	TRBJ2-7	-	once	TGTGCCAGCAGTGAAAGTCGGTACGAGCAGTGCTTC	CASSESRYEQCF
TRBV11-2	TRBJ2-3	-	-	TGTGCCAGCAACGAAGCGGTGGTCAGCACAGGTACGCAGTATTTT	CASNEAVVSTGTQYF
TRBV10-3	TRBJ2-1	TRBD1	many	TGTGCCGCCAAAGCAGACAGGGAACCCTATTACAATGAGCAGTTCTTC	CAAKADREPYYNEQFF
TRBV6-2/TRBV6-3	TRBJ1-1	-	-	TGTGCCAGCAGTTACGGCTTACGGGGGGGGAACACTGAAGCTTTATTT	CASSYGLRGGNTEALF
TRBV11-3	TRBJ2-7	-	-	TGTGCCAGCAGCTTAATGCCAAGTGTCGAGCAGTACTTC	CASSLMPSVEQYF
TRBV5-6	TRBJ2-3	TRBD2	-	TGTGCCAGCAGCTTACCGGGACTAGCGGGGGGCACAGATACGCGGTATTTT	CASSLPGLAGGTDTRYF
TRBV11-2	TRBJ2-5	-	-	TGTGCCACCAGCTTAGAGTGGCATTCACAAGAGACCCAGTACTTC	CATSLEWHSQETQYF
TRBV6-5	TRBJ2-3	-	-	TGTGCCTGCAGTCGCCGACAGTGGCAACAGCCCCAGTATTTT	CACSRRQWQQPQYF
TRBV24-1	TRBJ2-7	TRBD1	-	TGTGCCACCAGTGATAGGACAGGCAGGGACGAGCAGCACTTC	CATSDRTGRDEQHF
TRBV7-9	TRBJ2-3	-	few	TGTGCCAGCAGCGGGGACGGGCGCACAGATACGCAGTATTTT	CASSGDGRTDTQYF
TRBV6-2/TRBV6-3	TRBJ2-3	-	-	TGTGCCAGCAGACCCCCCTCGGGATTGCCGACAGATACGCAGTATTTT	CASRPPSGLPTDTQYF
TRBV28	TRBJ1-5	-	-	TGTGCCAGCAGTCATATCGGGGGCGGGACAATCAATCAGCCCCGGCATTTT	CASSHIGGGTINQPRHF
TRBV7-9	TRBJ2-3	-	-	TGTGCCAGCAGTGTGCAAGATACGCAGTATTTT	CASSVQDTQYF
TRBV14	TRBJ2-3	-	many	TGTGCCAGCAGCCAAGTTCGTGTGAATACGCAGTATTTT	CASSQVRVNTQYF
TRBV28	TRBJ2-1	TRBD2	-	TGTGCCAGCAGTTTGCGGGAGGGCCTTTATGAGCACTTCTTC	CASSLREGLYEHFF
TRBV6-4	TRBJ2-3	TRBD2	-	TGTGCCAGCAGTGAGCGGGCGGGAGACTCAGATACGCAGTATTTT	CASSERAGDSDTQYF
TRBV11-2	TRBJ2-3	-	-	TGTGCCAGCAGCTTAAACCGACAAGGGGATACGCAGTATTTT	CASSLNRQGDTQYF
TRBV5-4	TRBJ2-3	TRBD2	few	TGTGCCAGCAGCCCGGGGGGGGCTCGCACAGATACGCAGTATTTT	CASSPGGARTDTQYF
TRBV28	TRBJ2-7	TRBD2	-	TGTGCCAGCAGTACCGAGACTAGCGGGAGGAATGGGGCCTACGAGCAGTACTTC	CASSTETSGRNGAYEQYF
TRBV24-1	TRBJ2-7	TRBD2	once	TGTGCCACCAGGAGCCAAGCGGGGGCCTACGAGCAGTACTTC	CATRSQAGAYEQYF
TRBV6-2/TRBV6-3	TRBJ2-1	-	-	TGTGCCAGCAGTTACTCGCCGGGGGTCTACAATGAGCAGTTCTTC	CASSYSPGVYNEQFF
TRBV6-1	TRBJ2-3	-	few	TGTGCCAGCAGTGAAGTGTCCGTAGGTCTGCGCGCAGATACGCAGTATTTT	CASSEVSVGLRADTQYF
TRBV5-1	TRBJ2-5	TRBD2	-	TGCGCCAGCAGCTTTCAAGGACTAGCGTTAGAAGAGGCCCAGTACTTC	CASSFQGLALEEAQYF
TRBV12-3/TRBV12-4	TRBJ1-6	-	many	TGTGCCAGCAGTTTAAGACAGACTAATTCACCCCTCCACTTT	CASSLRQTNSPLHF
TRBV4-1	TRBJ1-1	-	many	TGCGCCAGCAGCCAAGCGACAGAAAGTAGAACTGAAGCTTTCTTT	CASSQATESRTEAFF
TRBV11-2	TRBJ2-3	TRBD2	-	TGTGCCAGCAGCCACGGACTAGCGGGAGTGTCTAGCACAGATACGCCGTATTTT	CASSHGLAGVSSTDTPYF
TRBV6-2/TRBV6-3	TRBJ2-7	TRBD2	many	TGTGCCAGCAGTTACTCGAGTCTAGCGGGAGGGCCGGACCACGAGCAGTACTTC	CASSYSSLAGGPDHEQYF
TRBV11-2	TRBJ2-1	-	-	TGTGCCAGCAGCTTAGGTTGGACAAGCGCCTCCTACGAGCAGTTCTTC	CASSLGWTSASYEQFF
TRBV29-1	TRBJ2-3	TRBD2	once	TGCAGCGTTGAGCTGTCCGGGGGGTACACAGATACGCTGTACTTT	CSVELSGGYTDTLYF
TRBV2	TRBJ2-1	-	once	TGTGCCAGCATTCCCGACTGGAACAATGAGCAGTTCTTC	CASIPDWNNEQFF
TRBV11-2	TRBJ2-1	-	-	TGTGCCAGCAGCTTTGGACCAGGGAGCTCCTGCAATGAGCAGTTCTTC	CASSFGPGSSCNEQFF
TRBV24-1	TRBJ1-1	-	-	TGTGCCACCAGTGATGGGGGGCTGAACACTGAAGCTTTCTTT	CATSDGGLNTEAFF
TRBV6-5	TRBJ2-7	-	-	TGTGTCAGCAGCCCCGCGCCGGGAGACCACTACGAGCAGTACTTC	CVSSPAPGDHYEQYF
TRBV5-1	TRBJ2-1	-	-	TGCGCCAGCAGCCTAGTAGGGTTTGTTAGCGGAGGCGATGAGCAGTTCTTC	CASSLVGFVSGGDEQFF
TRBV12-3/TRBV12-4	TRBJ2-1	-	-	TGTGCCAGCAGTTTAGATTTAGGGCCATACAATGAGCAGTTCTTC	CASSLDLGPYNEQFF
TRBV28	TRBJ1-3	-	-	TGTGCCAGCAGTCAGGGGTACACCATATATTTT	CASSQGYTIYF
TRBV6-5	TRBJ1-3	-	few	TGTGCCAGCAGAGGGGGGGGAGGAAACACCATATATTTT	CASRGGGGNTIYF
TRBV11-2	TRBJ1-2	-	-	TGTGCCAGCAGTCAACATTATGGCAACACCTTC	CASSQHYGNTF
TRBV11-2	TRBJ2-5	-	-	TGTGCCAGCAGCCAAACTCCTGGCGGGAAAGAGACCCAGTACTTC	CASSQTPGGKETQYF
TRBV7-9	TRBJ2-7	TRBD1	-	TGTGCCAGCAGCCCAGGGGTGGGACAGATGAAATCCTACGAGCAGTACTTC	CASSPGVGQMKSYEQYF
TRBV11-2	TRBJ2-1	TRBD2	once	TGTGCCGGCAGCTTATGGTCGGCGGGAGGGTACAATGAGCAGTTCTTC	CAGSLWSAGGYNEQFF
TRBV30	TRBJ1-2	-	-	TGTGCCTGGACTGGCTACACCTTC	CAWTGYTF
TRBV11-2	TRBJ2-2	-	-	TGCGCCAGCAGCTTAACGGCCTCCGGGGAGCAGTTTTTT	CASSLTASGEQFF
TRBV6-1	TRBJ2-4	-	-	TGTGCCAGCTGTGAATTCACCTTCGGGAGTCAGGCAAACATTCAATACTTC	CASCEFTFGSQANIQYF
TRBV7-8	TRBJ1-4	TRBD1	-	TGTGCCAGCAGCTTAAGGACAGGGGGGTTTGAAAAACCGTTTTTT	CASSLRTGGFEKPFF
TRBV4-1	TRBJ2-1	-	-	TGTGCCAGCAGCTCTCAACATAGCTCCTACAATGAGCAGTTCTTC	CASSSQHSSYNEQFF
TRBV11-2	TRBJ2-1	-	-	TGTGCCAACAGCTACATGAGTGGTGAGCAGTTCTTC	CANSYMSGEQFF
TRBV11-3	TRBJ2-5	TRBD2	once	TGTGCCAGCAGCTTAAAAGTGCGGGAGGAGGCCCCGCAAGAGACCCAGTACTTC	CASSLKVREEAPQETQYF
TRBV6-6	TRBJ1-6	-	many	TGTGCCAGCAGTTACTCCTCAGGGACGGGGAATTCACCCCTCCACTTT	CASSYSSGTGNSPLHF